The TCR beta chain described here comes from a study of blood T cell repertoires in COVID-19. About the research overall: From the United States, Italy and Spain came samples of acute and convalescent COVID-19.

As handled by the study authors: Amplifying reference gene primers gave estimates of nucleated cell counts. Method: immunoSEQ multiplex PCR; TCRdb's copy keeps in-frame clones and lacks some. The DNA gave D and trimming, while V, J and clone size come from that table. Here the sample spans over 150,000 clones, approximately 90% being singletons. This clone was seen more than once but under ten times. Seattle patients were enrolled during active infection and followed longitudinally. V was cut by 2 bases and J by 5 bases, with 3 bases left in between. Germline V gives CDR1 KGHDR, CDR2 SFDVKD. There are 12 residues in the CDR3.

Specimen: peripheral blood. The chain links TRBV24-1 to TRBJ1-5; D gene ambiguous. This TCR was recovered from a man aged 45 to 65 with COVID-19, enrolled during active disease. CDR3 amino acids: CATSDSDQPQHF. DNA for the CDR3: TGTGCCACCAGTGATTCAGATCAGCCCCAGCATTTT.